Shown below are 30 T cell receptor beta chains from a single sample sequenced in a study of blood T cell repertoires in COVID-19. Sequencing used immunoSEQ multiplex PCR; TCRdb keeps in-frame clones, though not all of them. Among under 200,000 clones, more than 75% were seen once, and the ten largest hold around 7%. Material for sequencing was PBMCs or T cells enriched from blood (not recorded which). These receptors all stem from a woman aged 45-65 years who had recovered from COVID-19.

This chain links TRBV7-2 with TRBJ1-5; D unresolved. The CDR3 length is 12 residues. Germline lookup yields CDR1 SGHTA and CDR2 FQGNSA. The ends were cut back, 8 bases at V and 7 bases at J, with 12 bases in the middle. CDR3 amino acids: CASGNGGQPQHF. The CDR3 DNA follows: TGTGCCAGCGGCAACGGAGGGCAGCCCCAGCATTTT.

For the CDR3, the DNA is TGTGCCAGTAGCCGAACCGGGACTAGCGGGGGGCCAGAGACCCAGTACTTC. Translating it yields CASSRTGTSGGPETQYF. The J gene is TRBJ2-5, the V gene TRBV19; the match to TRBD2 covers 15 bases. J lost 4 bases, V lost 6 bases, and 9 bases had no gene match. The CDR3 has 17 residues. Germline loops: CDR1 LNHDA, CDR2 SQIVND (reference sequence).

The chain employs TRBV5-1 and TRBJ2-5; unclear D gene. Germline V gene sequence: CDR1 SGHRS, CDR2 YFSETQ. The CDR3 runs 13 residues. With 4 bases removed from V and 3 bases from J, the gap between germline ends came to 10 bases. CDR3 in amino acids: CASSPPPEETQYF. The CDR3 region has the DNA TGCGCCAGCAGCCCCCCTCCGGAAGAGACCCAGTACTTC. The full variable domain, completed using reference TRBV5-1 and TRBJ2-5, is KAGVTQTPRYLIKTRGQQVTLSCSPISGHRSVSWYQQTPGQGLQFLFEYFSETQRNKGNFPGRFSGRQFSNSRSEMNVSTLELGDSALYLCASSPPPEETQYFGPGTRLLVL.

V is TRBV9 and J is TRBJ1-1; TRBD1 might be the D (6 bases). V was cut by 0 bases and J by 0 bases, with 9 bases left in between. The length of the CDR3 is 15 residues. CDR1 SGDLS and CDR2 YYNGEE come from the germline V gene. CDR3 coding DNA: TGTGCCAGCAGCGTAGTAGACAGGATGAACACTGAAGCTTTCTTT. Its translation: CASSVVDRMNTEAFF.

The chain is built from TRBV19 and TRBJ2-3; 9 bases align to TRBD1. The CDR3 extends over 15 amino acids. The germline V gene has CDR1 LNHDA and CDR2 SQIVND (reference sequence). The junction had 9 bases not matched to a gene; V was cut back by 6 bases and J by 5 bases. The DNA for the CDR3 is TGTGCCAGTAGCGACCGGGACAGGGCCGGAGATACGCAGTATTTT. It is translated as CASSDRDRAGDTQYF.

The chain recombines TRBV7-2 with TRBJ2-7, with TRBD1 as a possible D gene (5 bases). Germline V gene lookup returns CDR1 SGHTA and CDR2 FQGNSA. CDR3 length: 15 amino acids. V dropped 5 bases and J dropped 5 bases, with 19 bases sitting between them. DNA for the CDR3: TGTGCCAGCAGCGGTAGTGGCCAGGGATCCCACGAGCAGTACTTC. Translated, it gives CASSGSGQGSHEQYF.

This chain connects TRBV18 to TRBJ2-5; 10 nucleotides match TRBD1. This CDR3 spans 15 amino acids. J gave up 4 bases and V 5 bases, and 7 bases lay outside the gene matches. Germline CDR1 KGHSH, CDR2 LQKENI. The CDR3 is CASSFRDRGVETQYF. The CDR3, as DNA: TGTGCCAGCTCATTCCGGGACAGGGGAGTAGAGACCCAGTACTTC.

The rearrangement uses TRBV5-1 and TRBJ2-2, with D perhaps matching TRBD1 (5 bases). The CDR3 loop spans 17 amino acids. Germline CDR1 reads SGHRS; CDR2 reads YFSETQ. The V end lost 1 base, the J end lost 0 bases, and 13 bases lay between the germline ends. The chain's CDR3 is CASSLFSGNTNTGELFF. The CDR3 nucleotides read TGCGCCAGCAGCTTGTTTTCAGGGAATACGAACACCGGGGAGCTGTTTTTT.

The rearrangement uses TRBV5-1 and TRBJ2-2; 8 nucleotides align to TRBD1. The V gene end was trimmed by 4 bases and the J gene end by 6 bases; junction bases not matched to a gene: 11. Per the germline V gene, CDR1 is SGHRS and CDR2 is YFSETQ. CDR3 length: 16 amino acids. CDR3 loop: CASSLRTGQGAGELFF. Written as DNA, the CDR3 is TGCGCCAGCAGCCTTCGGACAGGGCAGGGGGCCGGGGAGCTGTTTTTT.

V usage is TRBV27 and J usage is TRBJ1-1; tentative D call: TRBD1 (5 bases). Germline V CDR1 and CDR2: MNHEY, SMNVEV (reference sequence). Trimming took 3 bases from V and 4 from J, leaving 12 bases between them. The CDR3 spans 14 residues. The CDR3 protein is CASSFLGPGTEAFF. For the CDR3, the DNA is TGTGCCAGCAGTTTCCTGGGGCCGGGCACTGAAGCTTTCTTT.

The chain links TRBV11-3 to TRBJ2-1, with a weak D call TRBD2 (6 bases). V was pared by 5 bases and J by 4 bases, with 18 bases between. The CDR3 consists of 16 residues. CDR1 is SGHNT and CDR2 is YENEEA in the germline V gene. Written as DNA, the CDR3 is TGTGCCAGCAGCCGTAGGACGGGAGCGGCTTACAATGAGCAGTTCTTC. Its protein is CASSRRTGAAYNEQFF.

This clone was seen repeatedly, ten times or more. The chain joins TRBV5-1 to TRBJ2-7; D is possibly TRBD1 (7 bases). Germline CDR1 reads SGHRS; CDR2 reads YFSETQ. V shed 3 bases and J shed 1 base, with 20 bases lying between them. This CDR3 has 17 amino acids. CDR3 amino acids: CASSWGQLLGGSYEQYF. The CDR3 DNA follows: TGCGCCAGCAGCTGGGGACAGTTATTGGGGGGATCCTACGAGCAGTACTTC.

The chain employs TRBV5-6 and TRBJ1-3; D is unclear. V shed 5 bases and J shed 4 bases, with 13 bases lying between them. This CDR3 is 14 amino acids long. Germline CDR1 and CDR2: SGHDT and YYEEEE. CDR3 coding DNA: TGTGCCAGCAGAAACGGGATAAAGGGAAACACCATATATTTT. Translation: CASRNGIKGNTIYF.

This chain uses TRBV28 with TRBJ2-1; no clear D gene. Trimming pared 5 bases from V and 7 bases from J, leaving 9 bases between. This CDR3 spans 12 amino acids. Germline V CDR1 and CDR2: MDHEN, SYDVKM. As DNA, the CDR3 is TGTGCCAGCAGTGTGCCCAGGAATGAGCAGTTCTTC. Its protein product is CASSVPRNEQFF.

The chain carries TRBV6-5 and TRBJ2-5, with TRBD2 as a possible D gene (6 bases). Germline V gene data show CDR1 as MNHEY and CDR2 as SVGAGI. The V and J ends lost 1 base and 2 bases respectively, with 11 bases between them. This CDR3 spans 15 amino acids. CDR3 amino acids: CASSYWAGTQETQYF. The CDR3 DNA follows: TGTGCCAGCAGTTACTGGGCAGGGACTCAAGAGACCCAGTACTTC.

This chain joins TRBV6-5 and TRBJ2-2; D is uncertain. The CDR3 is made up of 14 amino acids. V was cut by 5 bases and J by 7 bases, with 14 bases left in between. From germline, CDR1 is MNHEY and CDR2 SVGAGI. In nucleotides, the CDR3 is TGTGCCAGCAGTCTGGGCCCCGCGAGCGGGGAGCTGTTTTTT. As protein: CASSLGPASGELFF.

The V and J genes are TRBV24-1 and TRBJ2-1; 7 bases are shared with TRBD1. The germline CDR1 and CDR2 sequences are KGHDR and SFDVKD. J gave up 12 bases and V 3 bases, and 7 bases lay outside the gene matches. This CDR3 contains 13 residues. For the CDR3, the DNA is TGTGCCACCAGTGATCCTGACAGGGAACGGCAGTTCTTC. As protein: CATSDPDRERQFF.

The chain carries TRBV11-3 and TRBJ2-1; 10 bases agree with TRBD2. The length of the CDR3 is 17 residues. Germline V CDR1 and CDR2: SGHNT, YENEEA. Losses at the gene ends were 5 bases for V and 9 bases for J; bases not matched to a gene: 16. The CDR3: CASSNSGGPLLGVEQFF. The CDR3 region has the DNA TGTGCCAGCAGCAATAGCGGGGGGCCCCTCTTGGGAGTTGAGCAGTTCTTC.

The chain combines TRBV6-5 with TRBJ1-6; maybe TRBD1 (6 bases). Trimming took 10 bases from V and 7 from J, leaving 17 bases between them. Germline CDR1 is MNHEY and CDR2 is SVGAGI. The CDR3 has 14 residues. CDR3 in DNA: TGTGCCACCCGATCCGGGACACAGAATTCACCCCTCCACTTT. It codes for CATRSGTQNSPLHF.

CDR3 DNA: TGTGCCAGCAGCTTAGGAATGGGGACAGGGGGCGAAGCTTTCTTT. It codes for CASSLGMGTGGEAFF. The rearrangement links TRBV7-8 to TRBJ1-1; TRBD1 agrees at 12 bases. Trimming took 1 base from V and 8 from J; bases not matched to a gene: 5. The CDR3 loop spans 15 amino acids. The V gene's germline CDR1 is SGHVS and CDR2 FQNEAQ.

The genes are TRBV24-1 and TRBJ1-4; a possible D gene is TRBD1 (5 bases). CDR1 is KGHDR, CDR2 SFDVKD, per germline. The CDR3 is made up of 15 amino acids. The germline V and J ends were trimmed by 4 bases and 8 bases, with 16 bases remaining between them. The CDR3 region is CATSDRGGSREKLFF. In DNA form, the CDR3 reads TGTGCCACCAGTGACCGCGGGGGATCTCGAGAAAAACTGTTTTTT.

This clone was recorded only once. The chain couples TRBV7-2 to TRBJ1-1; D is ambiguous. This CDR3 region has 14 residues. The V gene lost 1 base and the J gene lost 1 base, with 7 bases spanning the gap. Germline values: CDR1 SGHTA, CDR2 FQGNSA. The CDR3 sequence: CASSLVAGNTEAFF. DNA of the CDR3: TGTGCCAGCAGCTTAGTGGCAGGGAACACTGAAGCTTTCTTT.

The chain combines TRBV12-3 or TRBV12-4 with TRBJ1-1; D not certain. This CDR3 has 12 residues. V was trimmed by 3 bases and J by 4 bases, leaving 6 bases between them. The CDR3 DNA reads TGTGCCAGCAGTTTCCGCGGCACTGAAGCTTTCTTT. Protein: CASSFRGTEAFF.

The rearrangement joins TRBV11-2 to TRBJ1-1, with D perhaps matching TRBD1 (6 bases). This CDR3 contains 16 residues. The germline V gene encodes CDR1 SGHAT and CDR2 FQNNGV. The ends were cut back, 2 bases at V and 0 bases at J, with 13 bases in the middle. The CDR3 nucleotides are TGTGCCAGCAGCTTACGGGCAGGGGCCATGAACACTGAAGCTTTCTTT. Protein: CASSLRAGAMNTEAFF. Variable domain in full (rest from reference TRBV11-2 and TRBJ1-1): EAGVAQSPRYKIIEKRQSVAFWCNPISGHATLYWYQQILGQGPKLLIQFQNNGVVDDSQLPKDRFSAERLKGVDSTLKIQPAKLEDSAVYLCASSLRAGAMNTEAFFGQGTRLTVV.

The chain recombines TRBV3-1 (or the pseudogene TRBV3-2) with TRBJ1-2; perhaps TRBD1 as D (6 bases). CDR3 length: 13 amino acids. With 4 bases removed from V and 5 bases from J, the gap between germline ends came to 11 bases. Germline V gives CDR1 LGHDT, CDR2 YNNKEL (reference sequence). The CDR3 coding sequence is TGTGCCAGCAGCCGGGACAAAGGATATGGCTACACCTTC. This gives the protein CASSRDKGYGYTF.

CDR3 bases: TGTGCCACCAGTGATCCCCTTGGGCTGACCGGGGAGCTGTTTTTT. Amino acid sequence: CATSDPLGLTGELFF. V gene TRBV24-1 combines with J gene TRBJ2-2; D not certain. Germline CDR1 reads KGHDR; CDR2 reads SFDVKD. The CDR3 is 15 residues long. The V end lost 3 bases, the J end lost 5 bases, and 12 bases lay between the germline ends.

Written as DNA, the CDR3 is TGTGCCAGCAGCCTAAAGACCGGGACAACTGGAAACACCATATATTTT. Its translation: CASSLKTGTTGNTIYF. The V gene is TRBV3-1 (or the pseudogene TRBV3-2), the J gene TRBJ1-3; weak D call: TRBD1 (6 bases). Germline V gene sequence: CDR1 LGHDT, CDR2 YNNKEL (reference sequence). The CDR3 sequence is 16 residues long. V was shortened by 4 bases and J by 2 bases, with 15 bases between the two germline ends.

By sample share, this clone is medium-sized (0.01 to 0.1%). The chain combines TRBV9 with TRBJ2-7; D unclear. The V gene's germline CDR1 is SGDLS and CDR2 YYNGEE. Trimming stripped 0 bases from V and 9 bases from J, with 19 bases between. The CDR3 extends over 15 amino acids. The CDR3 spells CASSVATGKLRGQYF. DNA for the CDR3: TGTGCCAGCAGCGTAGCTACTGGCAAACTCCGAGGGCAGTACTTC.

This chain joins TRBV19 and TRBJ1-6, with D possibly being TRBD1 (6 bases). There are 14 residues in the CDR3. V lost 3 bases to trimming and J lost 6 bases, with 9 bases between them. Germline CDR1 reads LNHDA; CDR2 reads SQIVND (reference sequence). The CDR3 protein is CASSIPGANSPLHF. The CDR3 coding sequence is TGTGCCAGTAGTATCCCAGGGGCTAATTCACCCCTCCACTTT.

The rearrangement joins TRBV19 to TRBJ2-1; TRBD2 aligns across 9 bases. The V gene end was trimmed by 1 base and the J gene end by 6 bases; junction bases not matched to a gene: 4. In germline, CDR1 is LNHDA, CDR2 SQIVND (reference sequence). The CDR3 contains 15 residues. This chain's CDR3 is CASSIGRGGSNEQFF. The DNA of the CDR3 is TGTGCCAGTAGTATAGGGCGGGGGGGCAGCAATGAGCAGTTCTTC.